These T cell receptor beta chains were read from a single sample in a study of cytomegalovirus exposure and HLA in healthy donors. Assay: immunoSEQ multiplex PCR; the TCRdb copy retains only in-frame clones and omits some. The data hold 100,000 to 150,000 clones, with around 72% observed a single time. Sequencing was carried out using PBMCs. All receptors derive from a woman aged 18-30 years in good health and CMV-seronegative. Each CDR3 is given with its conserved first and last residue. Each record gives: V gene, J gene, D gene, CDR3 protein, CDR3 DNA. A D gene is named only where the DNA matches it firmly.

TRBV30	TRBJ2-1	TRBD2	CAWISGTSGRANYNEQFF	TGTGCCTGGATTAGTGGGACTAGCGGGAGGGCCAATTACAATGAGCAGTTCTTC
TRBV7-9	TRBJ1-3	-	CASSSIPIYF	TGTGCCAGCAGCTCTATCCCCATATATTTT
TRBV6-6	TRBJ1-2	-	CASSILNEGVGYTF	TGTGCCAGCAGCATCTTGAATGAGGGGGTCGGCTACACCTTC
TRBV19	TRBJ2-7	TRBD1	CASSIRTGGPSYEQYF	TGTGCCAGTAGTATCCGGACAGGGGGTCCGTCCTACGAGCAGTACTTC
TRBV7-9	TRBJ2-1	TRBD2	CASSLALAGGNEQFF	TGTGCCAGCAGCTTGGCCCTAGCGGGAGGGAATGAGCAGTTCTTC
TRBV4-2	TRBJ1-2	TRBD1	CASSHRETGGDGGYTF	TGTGCCAGCAGCCACAGGGAGACAGGGGGTGATGGTGGCTACACCTTC
TRBV19	TRBJ1-2	-	CASSPRVRGGYTF	TGTGCCAGTAGTCCTCGGGTGCGAGGGGGCTACACCTTC
TRBV9	TRBJ1-1	TRBD1	CASSDRDSGVNTEAFF	TGTGCCAGCAGCGACCGGGACAGTGGGGTGAACACTGAAGCTTTCTTT
TRBV12-5	TRBJ2-7	TRBD2	CASGTGTSLNEQYF	TGTGCTAGTGGCACCGGGACTAGCCTCAACGAGCAGTACTTC
TRBV18	TRBJ2-7	TRBD1	CASSPGTGWAYEQYF	TGTGCCAGCTCACCAGGGACAGGGTGGGCCTACGAGCAGTACTTC
TRBV30	TRBJ2-2	-	CAWTGNTGELFF	TGTGCCTGGACCGGGAACACCGGGGAGCTGTTTTTT
TRBV30	TRBJ2-5	TRBD2	CASGPPGLAGGGAETQYF	TGTGCCTCGGGGCCTCCGGGACTAGCGGGAGGCGGGGCAGAGACCCAGTACTTC
TRBV6-5	TRBJ1-2	TRBD1	CASSRQGNYGYTF	TGTGCCAGCAGTCGACAGGGAAACTATGGCTACACCTTC
TRBV18	TRBJ2-1	-	CASSPESYNEQFF	TGTGCCAGCTCACCAGAGTCCTACAATGAGCAGTTCTTC
TRBV5-3	TRBJ2-7	TRBD1	CARSFPDRALSYEQYF	TGTGCCAGAAGCTTCCCGGACAGGGCCCTCTCCTACGAGCAGTACTTC
TRBV2	TRBJ1-4	-	CASSEVRSIEKLFF	TGTGCCAGCAGTGAAGTCCGGTCGATTGAAAAACTGTTTTTT